One and the same sample provided the 27 T cell receptor beta chains below, sequenced in a study of OX40 agonist ivuxolimab in advanced cancers. This table comes from immunoSEQ multiplex PCR, and its TCRdb copy is limited to in-frame clones, with some not included. The sample carries 55,000 to 80,000 clones, over 70% recorded once. Sample: CD4+ or CD8+ T cells sorted from blood, taken in a trial of the OX40 agonist ivuxolimab. The receptors shown here come from an adult with an advanced solid tumor such as melanoma, head and neck, liver or kidney cancer.

This chain uses TRBV11-2 with TRBJ1-2; possibly TRBD1 for D (6 bases). With 1 base removed from V and 1 base from J, the gap between germline ends came to 16 bases. Germline V gives CDR1 SGHAT, CDR2 FQNNGV. The CDR3 totals 17 residues. The CDR3 sequence: CASSLGGQGGDNYGYTF. DNA for the CDR3: TGTGCCAGCAGCTTAGGCGGACAAGGGGGGGATAACTATGGCTACACCTTC.

The chain has TRBV27 and TRBJ2-7; 7 bases fit TRBD2. The CDR3 has 17 amino acids. V lost 2 bases to trimming and J lost 6 bases; unmatched junction nucleotides: 16. Germline V gives CDR1 MNHEY, CDR2 SMNVEV (reference sequence). CDR3 DNA sequence: TGTGCCAGCAGTTTAGTTTCATGGGGGGGAAGCATGGGCGAGCAGTACTTC. Its protein is CASSLVSWGGSMGEQYF.

The chain recombines TRBV2 with TRBJ2-5; no clear D. This CDR3 is built from 13 residues. The V and J ends lost 1 base and 5 bases respectively, with 8 bases between them. The germline CDR1 and CDR2 sequences are SNHLY and FYNNEI. The CDR3 region has the DNA TGTGCCAGCAGTGAAGGGGCTATCGAGACCCAGTACTTC. This gives the protein CASSEGAIETQYF.

This chain connects TRBV14 to TRBJ1-1; D remains ambiguous. CDR3 size: 16 residues. Germline CDR1 is SGHDN and CDR2 is FVKESK. Trimming stripped 1 base from V and 7 bases from J, with 19 bases between. The CDR3 sequence: CASSQGFGRRQLEAFF. The CDR3 nucleotides are TGTGCCAGCAGCCAAGGCTTCGGTCGTAGGCAGCTTGAAGCTTTCTTT.

This clone was observed once. This sequence joins TRBV2 and TRBJ2-3; no reliable D call. The CDR3 contains 15 residues. Trimming removed 4 bases at V and 6 bases at J, with 17 bases between. Germline V gives CDR1 SNHLY, CDR2 FYNNEI. The CDR3 here is CASSAARPHVDTQYF. The CDR3 bases are TGTGCCAGCAGTGCAGCCAGGCCACACGTGGATACGCAGTATTTT.

The rearrangement uses TRBV28 and TRBJ2-7; perhaps TRBD1 as D (6 bases). The length of the CDR3 is 13 residues. CDR1 is MDHEN and CDR2 is SYDVKM in the germline V gene. V lost 3 bases and J lost 0, with 6 bases in between. CDR3 nucleotides: TGTGCCAGCAGTTTGGACAGCTCCTACGAGCAGTACGTC. Its translation is CASSLDSSYEQYV.

This chain connects TRBV18 to TRBJ2-5; D may match TRBD1 or TRBD2 (6 bases each). V shed 8 bases and J shed 11 bases, with 15 bases lying between them. The CDR3 length is 11 residues. Looked up from germline, CDR1 is KGHSH and CDR2 is LQKENI. The CDR3 DNA is TGTGCCAGCCCCGTGGGGGGCCTACAGTACTTC. Residues: CASPVGGLQYF.

The genes are TRBV5-1 and TRBJ2-5; D may be TRBD2 (7 bases). Trimming removed 3 bases at V and 5 bases at J, with 11 bases between. This CDR3 region has 13 residues. Germline CDR1 is SGHRS and CDR2 is YFSETQ. The CDR3 bases are TGCGCCAGCAGCTCGGGGGGCCAGGAGACCCAGTACTTC. Translated, it gives CASSSGGQETQYF.

J is TRBJ1-3 and V is TRBV28, with D tentatively TRBD1 (6 bases). V was pared by 8 bases and J by 8 bases, with 22 bases between. Germline-derived CDR1 and CDR2 are MDHEN and SYDVKM. CDR3 size: 15 residues. Here the CDR3 reads CASLPRGQGGYTIYF. CDR3 coding DNA: TGTGCCAGCCTCCCCCGGGGGCAGGGAGGATACACCATATATTTT.

V usage is TRBV7-2 and J usage is TRBJ2-3, with D possibly matching TRBD1 (5 bases). CDR3 size: 14 residues. The germline CDR1 and CDR2 sequences are SGHTA and FQGNSA. V gave up 5 bases and J gave up 2 bases, with 11 bases separating them. The CDR3 reads CASSRGQHTDTQYF. The CDR3 DNA is TGTGCCAGCAGCAGGGGCCAACACACAGATACGCAGTATTTT. The full variable domain, with the rest looked up from reference TRBV7-2 and TRBJ2-3, is GAGVSQSPSNKVTEKGKDVELRCDPISGHTALYWYRQSLGQGLEFLIYFQGNSAPDKSGLPSDRFSAERTGGSVSTLTIQRTQQEDSAVYLCASSRGQHTDTQYFGPGTRLTVL.

The chain uses TRBV6-5 and TRBJ1-4; D might be TRBD1 (5 bases). The V end lost 0 bases, the J end lost 5 bases, and 10 bases lay between the germline ends. The CDR3 is made up of 15 amino acids. The V gene's germline CDR1 is MNHEY and CDR2 SVGAGI. CDR3 in amino acids: CASSYSQGRNEKLFF. The CDR3 DNA reads TGTGCCAGCAGTTACTCGCAGGGAAGGAATGAAAAACTGTTTTTT.

This clone was observed a single time. The chain couples TRBV7-2 to TRBJ1-1, with D perhaps TRBD1 (5 bases). The CDR3 runs 13 residues. Trimming removed 5 bases at V and 1 base at J, with 8 bases between. Germline loops: CDR1 SGHTA, CDR2 FQGNSA. CDR3 sequence: CASSQGQNTEAFF. CDR3 DNA sequence: TGTGCCAGCAGCCAAGGACAGAACACTGAAGCTTTCTTT.

The chain couples TRBV19 to TRBJ2-2; 7 nucleotides match TRBD1. With 6 bases clipped from V and 3 bases from J, the junction kept 7 bases outside the gene matches. Per germline, CDR1 LNHDA and CDR2 SQIVND (reference sequence). This CDR3 region has 15 residues. The CDR3 DNA sequence: TGTGCCAGTAGCTCTACAGGGGCCTACACCGGGGAGCTGTTTTTT. The encoded protein is CASSSTGAYTGELFF. Full variable domain (outside the CDR3, taken from reference TRBV19 and TRBJ2-2): DGGITQSPKYLFRKEGQNVTLSCEQNLNHDAMYWYRQDPGQGLRLIYYSQIVNDFQKGDIAEGYSVSREKKESFPLTVTSAQKNPTAFYLCASSSTGAYTGELFFGEGSRLTVL.

This clone was counted at least ten times. The chain uses TRBV28 and TRBJ2-7, with D tentatively TRBD1 or TRBD2 (5 bases each). The V gene lost 9 bases and the J gene lost 3 bases, with 18 bases spanning the gap. CDR3 length: 14 residues. Germline V gene data show CDR1 as MDHEN and CDR2 as SYDVKM. CDR3 DNA: TGTGCCAGTCTTAGGGGACGGGCCGGCTACGAGCAGTACTTC. Its protein is CASLRGRAGYEQYF.

Only one count was recorded for this clone. The chain employs TRBV28 and TRBJ1-4; weak D call: TRBD1 (5 bases). Germline CDR1 and CDR2: MDHEN and SYDVKM. CDR3 length: 14 amino acids. Deletions cut 2 bases from V and 8 bases from J, with 12 bases between. CDR3 region: CASSLPRVEEKLFF. DNA for the CDR3: TGTGCCAGCAGTTTACCCAGGGTGGAAGAAAAACTGTTTTTT.

This chain connects TRBV19 to TRBJ2-1; D remains ambiguous. The CDR3 loop spans 14 amino acids. Germline CDR1 and CDR2: LNHDA and SQIVND (reference sequence). The V end lost 10 bases, the J end lost 0 bases, and 13 bases lay between the germline ends. CDR3 in amino acids: CAIRPESSYNEQFF. CDR3 coding DNA: TGTGCCATCCGACCCGAGAGCTCCTACAATGAGCAGTTCTTC.

The chain couples TRBV10-1 to TRBJ2-3, with TRBD2 matching 7 bases. V lost 3 bases and J lost 0; bases outside the gene matches: 3. CDR3 length equals 15 residues. CDR1 is WNHNN, CDR2 SYGVQD, per germline (reference sequence). DNA for the CDR3: TGCGCCAGCAGTGATCCAGCGGGGAGCACAGATACGCAGTATTTT. Its translation: CASSDPAGSTDTQYF.

Note on this clone: Relative to the germline gene, one junction end is altered; a read error may explain this. The chain uses TRBV7-2 and TRBJ1-6; a possible D gene is TRBD1 (6 bases). The CDR3 is made up of 13 amino acids. CDR1 is SGHTA, CDR2 FQGNSA, per germline. The CDR3 loop reads CARSLAGGSPLHF. For the CDR3, the DNA is TGTGCCAGAAGCTTAGCCGGGGGCTCACCCCTCCACTTT.

The chain employs TRBV28 and TRBJ1-2; 7 nucleotides agree with TRBD1. The CDR3 sequence is 18 residues long. After removal of 3 bases from V and 4 bases from J, the junction contained 17 bases not matched to a gene. The germline V gene has CDR1 MDHEN and CDR2 SYDVKM. CDR3 sequence reads: CASSFRHFRTGAVYGYTF. The DNA for the CDR3 is TGTGCCAGCAGTTTCCGTCACTTCAGAACAGGGGCCGTCTATGGCTACACCTTC.

The gene calls are TRBV7-6 and TRBJ2-7, with D possibly matching TRBD1 (5 bases). This CDR3 has 13 residues. The germline V gene has CDR1 SGHVS and CDR2 FNYEAQ. The V end lost 8 bases, the J end lost 6 bases, and 17 bases lay between the germline ends. CDR3 amino acids: CASALGQGIEQYF. CDR3 coding DNA: TGTGCCAGCGCCCTTGGGCAGGGTATCGAGCAGTACTTC.

The rearrangement uses TRBV5-4 and TRBJ2-3; possibly TRBD1 for D (6 bases). The CDR3 covers 17 residues. V was clipped by 2 bases and J by 0 bases, with 16 bases between them. In germline, CDR1 is SGHNT, CDR2 YYREEE (reference sequence). CDR3 sequence (DNA): TGTGCCAGCAGCTTTTGGGGACACTCGCGTAGCACAGATACGCAGTATTTT. The encoded protein is CASSFWGHSRSTDTQYF.

This rearrangement joins TRBV6-4 to TRBJ2-1, with 12 bases lining up with TRBD2. Germline CDR1 is MRHNA and CDR2 is SNTAGT. Trimming at V came to 6 bases and at J to 4 bases, leaving 4 bases not matched to a gene. The CDR3 spans 15 residues. The CDR3 DNA reads as TGTGCCAGCAGCGCGGGACTAGCGGGTTACAATGAGCAGTTCTTC. Its translation: CASSAGLAGYNEQFF.

The chain carries TRBV6-5 and TRBJ1-5; unclear D gene. The CDR3 has 16 amino acids. Looked up from germline, CDR1 is MNHEY and CDR2 is SVGAGI. Trimming shortened V by 2 bases and J by 3 bases, and 14 bases separated the two germline ends. CDR3 DNA sequence: TGTGCCAGCAGTTACGGCACACCCGGATACAATCAGCCCCAGCATTTT. This translates into CASSYGTPGYNQPQHF.

The rearrangement joins TRBV30 to TRBJ1-5; maybe TRBD1 (5 bases). Trimming stripped 3 bases from V and 2 bases from J, with 20 bases between. Germline CDR1 reads GTSNPN; CDR2 reads SVGIG (reference sequence). This CDR3 comprises 17 residues. The CDR3 nucleotides read TGTGCCTGGAGCCGGGGACCTCAGAACGTTGGCAATCAGCCCCAGCATTTT. Translation: CAWSRGPQNVGNQPQHF.

The chain has TRBV29-1 and TRBJ2-6, with no clear D. The CDR3 is 13 residues long. Germline V CDR1 and CDR2: SQVTM, ANQGSEA. Trimming left V 1 base short and J 2 bases short, with 3 bases between. This CDR3 reads CSVEGPGANVLTF. The DNA of the CDR3 is TGCAGCGTTGAAGGGCCTGGGGCCAACGTCCTGACTTTC.

This clone has only one observation. The V and J genes are TRBV7-9 and TRBJ1-4; D not certain. V dropped 8 bases and J dropped 0 bases, with 7 bases sitting between them. Germline V gives CDR1 SEHNR, CDR2 FQNEAQ (reference sequence). The CDR3 sequence is 13 residues long. The chain's CDR3 is CASVWTTNEKLFF. CDR3 coding DNA: TGTGCCAGCGTTTGGACAACTAATGAAAAACTGTTTTTT.

This chain connects TRBV18 to TRBJ1-1; D ambiguous. Germline V gene lookup returns CDR1 KGHSH and CDR2 LQKENI. This CDR3 has 13 residues. Trimming took off 3 bases at V and 6 bases at J, with 11 bases between the two ends. The CDR3 nucleotides are TGTGCCAGCTCACCGGCCCGGGCTCCTGAAGCTTTCTTT. Its protein is CASSPARAPEAFF.